The 15 T cell receptor beta chains below were found in one sample sequenced in a study of OX40 agonist ivuxolimab in advanced cancers. The repertoire was sequenced with immunoSEQ multiplex PCR; TCRdb's copy has only in-frame clones and lacks some. The profile shows some 94,000 clones, under 95% of them singletons. This specimen was CD4+ or CD8+ T cells sorted from blood, taken in a trial of the OX40 agonist ivuxolimab. The receptors come from an adult with an advanced solid tumor such as melanoma, head and neck, liver or kidney cancer.

The chain couples TRBV7-2 to TRBJ1-5; the D gene is possibly TRBD1 (5 bases). The CDR3 has 14 residues. Germline assignment: CDR1 SGHTA and CDR2 FQGNSA. Trimming cost V 5 bases and J 0 bases, with 8 bases left between them. CDR3 residues: CASSAQDSNQPQHF. CDR3 sequence (DNA): TGTGCCAGCAGCGCACAGGATAGCAATCAGCCCCAGCATTTT. The variable domain in full, with the rest retrieved from reference TRBV7-2 and TRBJ1-5, is GAGVSQSPSNKVTEKGKDVELRCDPISGHTALYWYRQSLGQGLEFLIYFQGNSAPDKSGLPSDRFSAERTGGSVSTLTIQRTQQEDSAVYLCASSAQDSNQPQHFGDGTRLSIL.

The rearrangement links TRBV28 to TRBJ1-2, with TRBD1 identical over 11 bases. Germline CDR1 MDHEN, CDR2 SYDVKM. This CDR3 contains 16 residues. V gave up 11 bases and J gave up 0 bases; unmatched junction bases: 11. DNA for the CDR3: TGTGCCGGTGCTCCCGGGACAGGGGGACCTAACTATGGCTACACCTTC. Protein sequence: CAGAPGTGGPNYGYTF.

The J gene is TRBJ1-5, the V gene TRBV12-2; the listed D gene, TRBD1, was not tested against the DNA. TRBV12-2 is termed a pseudogene. The CDR3 length is 17 residues. This CDR3 reads CASRLAGTGASNQPQHF. CDR3 coding DNA: TGTGCAAGTCGCTTAGCGGGGACAGGGGCAAGCAATCAGCCCCAGCATTTT.

The V gene is TRBV7-2, the J gene TRBJ2-1; TRBD2 might be the D (6 bases). The CDR3 loop spans 16 amino acids. V lost 0 bases and J 0 bases, leaving 9 bases between the germline ends. CDR1 SGHTA and CDR2 FQGNSA come from the germline V gene. The CDR3 sequence is CASSLAVGGSYNEQFF. The CDR3 region has the DNA TGTGCCAGCAGCTTAGCGGTGGGGGGCTCCTACAATGAGCAGTTCTTC. Full variable domain (remainder filled in from reference TRBV7-2 and TRBJ2-1): GAGVSQSPSNKVTEKGKDVELRCDPISGHTALYWYRQSLGQGLEFLIYFQGNSAPDKSGLPSDRFSAERTGGSVSTLTIQRTQQEDSAVYLCASSLAVGGSYNEQFFGPGTRLTVL.

The chain links TRBV7-2 to TRBJ2-7; unclear D gene. CDR1 is SGHTA, CDR2 FQGNSA, per germline. The CDR3 length is 14 residues. Deletions cut 5 bases from V and 3 bases from J, with 14 bases between. DNA for the CDR3: TGTGCCAGCAGCCCGGCGGCGCCTATCTACGAGCAGTACTTC. Translated, it gives CASSPAAPIYEQYF.

The count of this clone is one. The chain couples TRBV6-5 to TRBJ2-1; 7 positions agree with TRBD1. Germline loops: CDR1 MNHEY, CDR2 SVGAGI. The V segment lost 6 bases and the J segment 5 bases; nucleotides outside the gene matches: 7. The CDR3 is 14 amino acids. The CDR3 coding sequence is TGTGCCAGCAGACGAGACAGGGACAACAATGAGCAGTTCTTC. Protein product: CASRRDRDNNEQFF.

J is TRBJ2-3 and V is TRBV30, with D unresolved. This CDR3 comprises 13 residues. The germline gives CDR1 GTSNPN, CDR2 SVGIG (reference sequence). The V gene lost 3 bases and the J gene lost 6 bases, with 13 bases spanning the gap. DNA of the CDR3: TGTGCCTGGAGAGCCCCAGGCTTCGATACGCAGTATTTT. Protein sequence: CAWRAPGFDTQYF.

The rearrangement uses TRBV5-1 and TRBJ1-2; 9 bases fit TRBD1. Trimming at V came to 1 base and at J to 6 bases, leaving 7 bases not matched to a gene. The CDR3 has 15 residues. Germline assignment: CDR1 SGHRS and CDR2 YFSETQ. CDR3: CASSLSTGGIDGYTF. CDR3 in DNA: TGCGCCAGCAGCTTGTCAACAGGGGGCATTGATGGCTACACCTTC.

This rearrangement joins TRBV6-5 to TRBJ1-1, with 8 bases lining up with TRBD1. Germline CDR1 is MNHEY and CDR2 is SVGAGI. The V and J ends lost 7 bases and 1 base, in that order; junction bases with no gene match: 5. The CDR3 consists of 14 residues. CDR3 sequence (DNA): TGTGCCAGCACTAATACAGGGGGGAACACTGAAGCTTTCTTT. Translating it yields CASTNTGGNTEAFF.

The rearrangement uses TRBV11-3 and TRBJ2-5; 7 bases agree with TRBD1. This CDR3 is built from 15 residues. Per germline, CDR1 SGHNT and CDR2 YENEEA. J gave up 5 bases and V 1 base, and 7 bases lay outside the gene matches. CDR3 protein: CASSLGRTGAETQYF. CDR3 DNA sequence: TGTGCCAGCAGCTTAGGCCGAACAGGGGCGGAGACCCAGTACTTC.

V gene TRBV6-1 combines with J gene TRBJ2-1; the match to TRBD2 covers 9 bases. V lost 4 bases, J lost 15 bases, and 7 bases stayed unmatched. The CDR3 contains 12 residues. Germline V gene sequence: CDR1 MNHNS, CDR2 SASEGT. The CDR3 DNA sequence: TGTGCCAGCAGTGTGGGACTAGCCCCACCGTTCTTC. Translating it yields CASSVGLAPPFF.

The CDR3 DNA is TGTGCCAGCAGTTTAGGGGCCGTTAGGATCTGGAACACCATATATTTT. Protein: CASSLGAVRIWNTIYF. The V gene is TRBV28, the J gene TRBJ1-3, with D possibly TRBD1 on 5 matching bases. The germline V and J ends were trimmed by 2 bases and 7 bases, with 18 bases remaining between them. Per germline, CDR1 MDHEN and CDR2 SYDVKM. The CDR3 has 16 residues.

This chain uses TRBV7-2 with TRBJ1-1; no clear D gene. CDR3 length: 15 amino acids. Germline V gene lookup returns CDR1 SGHTA and CDR2 FQGNSA. The V gene lost 2 bases and the J gene lost 1 base, with 11 bases spanning the gap. The CDR3 DNA reads as TGTGCCAGCAGCTTAATTAGAGCGGGGAACACTGAAGCTTTCTTT. Translating it yields CASSLIRAGNTEAFF.

The chain links TRBV19 to TRBJ2-5; 13 nucleotides match TRBD2. V trimming: 6 bases; J trimming: 3 bases; junction bases outside the gene matches: 10. Germline V gives CDR1 LNHDA, CDR2 SQIVND (reference sequence). The CDR3 runs 17 residues. The CDR3 is CASRGSRGTSGKETQYF. CDR3 in DNA: TGTGCCAGTAGAGGATCCCGGGGGACTAGCGGGAAAGAGACCCAGTACTTC.

The CDR3 here is CASSPYYAQGTTEAFF. CDR3 sequence (DNA): TGTGCCAGCTCACCATACTACGCGCAGGGGACCACTGAAGCTTTCTTT. The rearrangement joins TRBV18 to TRBJ1-1, with D possibly matching TRBD1 (6 bases). CDR1 and CDR2 (germline): KGHSH, LQKENI. With 2 bases removed from V and 4 bases from J, the gap between germline ends came to 17 bases. The CDR3 runs to 16 residues.